Below, 17 T cell receptor beta chains from the same sample are listed, as sequenced in a study of T cell repertoires in cytomegalovirus infection. Their recognized antigens are unknown. TCRdb re-derived calls from the reads in MiXCR, one entry per CDR3 protein. The sample holds 80,000 or so distinct CDR3 sequences, roughly a quarter seen once. The sample was CD8+ T cells from cultured PBMCs, taken from culture after CMV antigen stimulation. Receptors were obtained from a human donor in good health (CMV status not recorded). Some clones in this sample may be carry-over from other donors' samples.

This clonotype was counted ten times or more. The J gene is TRBJ2-2, the V gene TRBV7-6; D is perhaps TRBD1 (5 bases). Germline assignment: CDR1 SGHVS and CDR2 FNYEAQ. V was cut by 4 bases and J by 8 bases, with 14 bases left in between. The CDR3 loop spans 14 amino acids. This CDR3 is CASSSGHGSGELFF. The CDR3 coding sequence is TGTGCCAGCAGCTCTGGACACGGGTCGGGGGAGCTGTTTTTT.

The V call is TRBV6-6, the J call TRBJ2-1; D may correspond to TRBD1 or TRBD2 (5 bases each). V was shortened by 6 bases and J by 5 bases, with 14 bases between the two germline ends. Germline V lookup: CDR1 MNHNY, CDR2 SVGAGI (reference sequence). The CDR3 contains 14 residues. The CDR3 loop reads CASSRDQQNNEQFF. The CDR3 DNA reads TGTGCCAGCAGCCGGGACCAACAAAACAATGAGCAGTTCTTC.

This clonotype was recorded many times. The J gene is TRBJ2-2, the V gene TRBV11-1; perhaps TRBD2 as D (5 bases). This CDR3 region has 15 residues. Per the germline V gene, CDR1 is SGHAT and CDR2 is FQDESV (reference sequence). Trimming removed 0 bases at V and 4 bases at J, with 9 bases between. Here the CDR3 reads CASSLAGRFTGELFF. The CDR3 DNA reads TGTGCCAGCAGCTTAGCAGGGAGATTCACCGGGGAGCTGTTTTTT.

This chain uses TRBV18 with TRBJ1-4; maybe TRBD1 (6 bases). V lost 3 bases, J lost 13 bases, and 12 bases lay in between. Germline assignment: CDR1 KGHSH and CDR2 LQKENI. The CDR3 is made up of 12 amino acids. The CDR3 is CASSPSGEGLFF. As DNA, the CDR3 is TGTGCCAGCTCACCTTCAGGGGAGGGACTGTTTTTT.

This clonotype was recorded at least ten times. The chain carries TRBV7-8 and TRBJ1-4; possibly TRBD1 for D (6 bases). Germline V gene sequence: CDR1 SGHVS, CDR2 FQNEAQ. The ends were cut back, 2 bases at V and 7 bases at J, with 14 bases in the middle. The CDR3 runs to 15 residues. CDR3 coding DNA: TGTGCCAGCAGCTTACCGCGGGAGGGGGGTGAAAAACTGTTTTTT. It codes for CASSLPREGGEKLFF. The entire variable domain, with the rest obtained from reference TRBV7-8 and TRBJ1-4, is as follows: GAGVSQSPRYKVAKRGQDVALRCDPISGHVSLFWYQQALGQGPEFLTYFQNEAQLDKSGLPSDRFFAERPEGSVSTLKIQRTQQEDSAVYLCASSLPREGGEKLFFGSGTQLSVL.

The J gene is TRBJ1-6, the V gene TRBV4-3; a possible D gene is TRBD1 (5 bases). Trimming took off 0 bases at V and 7 bases at J, with 10 bases between the two ends. CDR1 is LGHNA, CDR2 YSLEER, per germline. There are 15 residues in the CDR3. CDR3: CASSQDWDGNSPLHF. The CDR3 DNA follows: TGCGCCAGCAGCCAAGATTGGGACGGCAATTCACCCCTCCACTTT.

With regard to this clonotype: Possible read error: a much larger clone is one base away. The chain uses TRBV6-1 and TRBJ1-2, with D perhaps matching TRBD1 (6 bases). Germline V lookup: CDR1 MNHNS, CDR2 SASEGT. V lost 7 bases and J lost 9, with 24 bases in between. CDR3 length: 15 residues. This CDR3 is CASIKAGQPRDSYTF. The CDR3 nucleotides read TGTGCCAGCATCAAAGCAGGACAGCCACGGGATAGCTACACCTTC.

V usage is TRBV20-1 and J usage is TRBJ2-1; D is possibly TRBD2 (7 bases). Per germline, CDR1 DFQATT and CDR2 SNEGSKA (reference sequence). The ends were cut back, 1 base at V and 9 bases at J, with 34 bases in the middle. The CDR3 runs 20 residues. The DNA of the CDR3 is TGCAGTGCTAGAGGAGGGAGGGGGACGGCTACAACGGGATCCACAACTGAGCAGTTCTTC. This translates into CSARGGRGTATTGSTTEQFF.

V and J are TRBV7-9 and TRBJ2-1; D tentatively reads TRBD1 or TRBD2 (5 bases each). The length of the CDR3 is 14 residues. Germline values: CDR1 SEHNR, CDR2 FQNEAQ (reference sequence). V was trimmed by 4 bases and J by 6 bases, leaving 13 bases between them. Here the CDR3 reads CASSSSTGANEQFF. In DNA form, the CDR3 reads TGTGCCAGCAGCTCTAGCACAGGCGCCAATGAGCAGTTCTTC. Full variable domain (outside the CDR3, taken from reference TRBV7-9 and TRBJ2-1): DTGVSQNPRHKITKRGQNVTFRCDPISEHNRLYWYRQTLGQGPEFLTYFQNEAQLEKSRLLSDRFSAERPKGSFSTLEIQRTEQGDSAMYLCASSSSTGANEQFFGPGTRLTVL.

Many counts were recorded for this clonotype. This chain uses TRBV27 with TRBJ2-5; D may be TRBD2 (6 bases). Germline loops: CDR1 MNHEY, CDR2 SMNVEV (reference sequence). The CDR3 spans 13 residues. Trimming stripped 3 bases from V and 4 bases from J, with 9 bases between. The DNA of the CDR3 is TGTGCCAGCAGTTTTGGGGGAGGAGAGACCCAGTACTTC. This encodes CASSFGGGETQYF.

Many counts were recorded for this clonotype. DNA for the CDR3: TGTGCCAGCAGCTTATATCGGGGGGCGCTTTCGCGAGAGACCCAGTACTTC. It specifies CASSLYRGALSRETQYF. The V and J genes are TRBV7-8 and TRBJ2-5, with D perhaps matching TRBD2 (7 bases). The V and J ends lost 2 bases and 4 bases respectively, with 20 bases between them. There are 17 residues in the CDR3. Germline CDR1 reads SGHVS; CDR2 reads FQNEAQ.

The sample holds a few counts of this clonotype. This chain connects TRBV6-2 or TRBV6-3 to TRBJ2-1; unclear D gene. CDR1 and CDR2 from the germline V gene are MNHEY and SVGEGT. This CDR3 has 14 residues. The V and J ends lost 8 bases and 6 bases respectively, with 17 bases between them. CDR3 amino acids: CASRHLGAVNEQFF. The CDR3 coding sequence is TGTGCCAGCCGCCACCTCGGAGCCGTCAATGAGCAGTTCTTC.

This clonotype was observed at least ten times. The chain carries TRBV7-6 and TRBJ2-5; the match to TRBD2 covers 7 bases. Germline trimming cut 5 bases from V and 5 bases from J; bases unmatched to any gene: 8. The CDR3 has 14 residues. Germline V lookup: CDR1 SGHVS, CDR2 FNYEAQ. CDR3 bases: TGTGCCAGCAGCCAAGGACTAGTAAGGGAGACCCAGTACTTC. Residues: CASSQGLVRETQYF.

This clonotype was seen more than once but under ten times. The rearrangement uses TRBV7-9 and TRBJ2-3; TRBD2 agrees at 7 bases. The ends lost 7 bases at V and 6 bases at J; junction bases unmatched: 13. The CDR3 covers 15 residues. Germline-derived CDR1 and CDR2 are SEHNR and FQNEAQ (reference sequence). The CDR3: CASTLSGNPSDTQYF. The DNA of the CDR3 is TGTGCCAGCACCTTGAGCGGGAACCCGAGCGATACGCAGTATTTT.

The CDR3 loop is CASSPPTPGAGGPEGQFF. The CDR3 DNA sequence: TGTGCCAGCAGTCCACCAACGCCGGGGGCGGGGGGGCCCGAGGGGCAGTTCTTC. The chain is built from TRBV12-3 or TRBV12-4 and TRBJ2-1; 9 nucleotides align to TRBD2. This CDR3 is built from 18 residues. Germline trimming cut 5 bases from V and 12 bases from J; bases unmatched to any gene: 23.

The chain carries TRBV28 and TRBJ2-2; D might be TRBD1 (7 bases). V was cut by 3 bases and J by 5 bases, with 13 bases left in between. Germline values: CDR1 MDHEN, CDR2 SYDVKM. The CDR3 totals 15 residues. In DNA form, the CDR3 reads TGTGCCAGCAGTTTTTGGCAGGGGGGTACCGGGGAGCTGTTTTTT. Encoded protein: CASSFWQGGTGELFF.

This clonotype was seen only a few times. The rearrangement uses TRBV4-3 and TRBJ1-2; D is undetermined. Trimming left V 0 bases short and J 7 bases short, with 9 bases between. Germline V gene lookup returns CDR1 LGHNA and CDR2 YSLEER. The CDR3 has 13 amino acids. The CDR3 loop reads CASSQDEFGGYTF. Here the CDR3 DNA reads TGCGCCAGCAGCCAAGATGAGTTCGGTGGCTACACCTTC.